This T cell receptor beta chain was identified during a study of shared clonotypes between healthy human individuals. About this clone: Its specificity is unknown.

Deep was the level at which the assay was run. Measured with immunoSEQ multiplex PCR; TCRdb has only the in-frame clones, and not every one. The table includes 1,500,000 or so clones, around 98.5% detected once. V was clipped by 5 bases and J by 4 bases; unmatched bases: 4. In germline, CDR1 is MNHEY, CDR2 SMNVEV (reference sequence). CDR3 length: 14 residues. General study results and limits: When compared with the clonotypes that were shared by all four sorted-subset donors, the non-shared clonotypes turned out to have lower generation probabilities. Tissues were not sampled, only blood, and their repertoires likely differ.

The sequence derives from a man aged 25-45 years in good health. The genes are TRBV27 and TRBJ2-3, with 9 bases that match TRBD2. Sequences were obtained from naive CD4+ T cells sorted from blood. Documented subset: CD45RA+ positively selected. In nucleotides, the CDR3 is TGTGCCAGCAGTGTACTAGCGGGCCCAGATACGCAGTATTTT. Translation: CASSVLAGPDTQYF.